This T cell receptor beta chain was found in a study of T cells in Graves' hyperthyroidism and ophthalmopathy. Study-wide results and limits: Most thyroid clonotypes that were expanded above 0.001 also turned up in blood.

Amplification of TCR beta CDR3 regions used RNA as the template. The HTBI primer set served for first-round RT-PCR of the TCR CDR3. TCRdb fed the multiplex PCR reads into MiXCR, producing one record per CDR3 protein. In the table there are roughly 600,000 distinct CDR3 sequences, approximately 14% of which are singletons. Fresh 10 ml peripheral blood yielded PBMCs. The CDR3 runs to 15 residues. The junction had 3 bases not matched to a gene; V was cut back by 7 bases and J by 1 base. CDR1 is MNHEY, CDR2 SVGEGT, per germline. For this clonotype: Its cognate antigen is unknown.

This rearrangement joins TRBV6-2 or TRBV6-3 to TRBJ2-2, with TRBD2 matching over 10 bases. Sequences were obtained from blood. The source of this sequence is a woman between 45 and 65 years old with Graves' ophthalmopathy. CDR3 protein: CASTRTSGNTGELFF. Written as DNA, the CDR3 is TGTGCCAGCACCAGGACTAGCGGGAACACCGGGGAGCTGTTTTTT.